This TCR beta chain was profiled in a study of OX40 agonist ivuxolimab in advanced cancers. Background on the study: Patients got intravenous ivuxolimab at 0.01 to 10 mg/kg every 2 weeks. Among those enrolled, mean age was approximately 62 years (range about 23 to 79) and approximately 80% were male.

The V gene's germline CDR1 is SGHTA and CDR2 FQGNSA. V lost 4 bases, J lost 5 bases, and 15 bases lay in between. The CDR3 has 14 residues. This clone was seen only a few times. Its cognate antigen is unknown. Assay: immunoSEQ multiplex PCR; the TCRdb copy retains only in-frame clones and omits some. The sample yields 60,000 to 70,000 clones, around 79% seen once. Whole-study findings and limits: CD4+ and CD8+ blood T cells expanded clonally by week 6 at 0.1 to 3.0 mg/kg.

V gene TRBV7-2 combines with J gene TRBJ2-7; D is unclear. The TCR comes from an adult with an advanced solid tumor such as melanoma, head and neck, liver or kidney cancer. The sequencing used CD4+ or CD8+ T cells sorted from blood, collected in a trial of the OX40 agonist ivuxolimab. The CDR3 bases are TGTGCCAGCAGCTCCGGTGCCAGGCGGAACGAGCAGTACTTC. This gives the protein CASSSGARRNEQYF.